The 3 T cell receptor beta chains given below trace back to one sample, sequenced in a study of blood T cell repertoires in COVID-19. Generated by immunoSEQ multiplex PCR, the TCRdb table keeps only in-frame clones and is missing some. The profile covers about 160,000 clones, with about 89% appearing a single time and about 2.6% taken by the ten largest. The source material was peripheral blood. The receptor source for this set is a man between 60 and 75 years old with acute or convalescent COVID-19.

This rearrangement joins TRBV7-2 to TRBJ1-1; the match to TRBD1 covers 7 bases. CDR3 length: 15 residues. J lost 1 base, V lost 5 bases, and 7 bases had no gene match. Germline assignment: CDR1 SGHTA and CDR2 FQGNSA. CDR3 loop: CASSIRQGGNTEAFF. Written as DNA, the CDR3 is TGTGCCAGCAGCATAAGACAGGGCGGGAACACTGAAGCTTTCTTT.

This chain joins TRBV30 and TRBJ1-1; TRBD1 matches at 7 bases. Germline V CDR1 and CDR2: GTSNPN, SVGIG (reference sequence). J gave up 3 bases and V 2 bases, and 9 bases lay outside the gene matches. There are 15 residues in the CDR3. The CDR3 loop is CAWSLVGGGYTEAFF. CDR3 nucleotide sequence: TGTGCCTGGAGTCTAGTAGGGGGCGGGTACACTGAAGCTTTCTTT.

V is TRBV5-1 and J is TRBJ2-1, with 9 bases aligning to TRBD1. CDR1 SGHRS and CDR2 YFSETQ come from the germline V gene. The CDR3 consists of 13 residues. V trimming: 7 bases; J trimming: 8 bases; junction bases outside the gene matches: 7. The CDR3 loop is CASYNRGLHEQFF. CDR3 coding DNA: TGCGCCAGCTACAACAGGGGGCTCCATGAGCAGTTCTTC. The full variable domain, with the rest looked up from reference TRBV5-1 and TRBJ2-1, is KAGVTQTPRYLIKTRGQQVTLSCSPISGHRSVSWYQQTPGQGLQFLFEYFSETQRNKGNFPGRFSGRQFSNSRSEMNVSTLELGDSALYLCASYNRGLHEQFFGPGTRLTVL.